These 23 T cell receptor beta chains were sequenced from one sample in a study of technical replicates of blood from a few donors. The method was immunoSEQ multiplex PCR; TCRdb's version includes in-frame clones alone and lacks a portion of them. The sample holds approximately 59,000 clones, 90% to 95% seen once. The sample comprised PBMCs. The receptors derive from a human donor in good health. Some clones in this sample may be carry-over from other donors' samples.

The chain recombines TRBV9 with TRBJ2-7; TRBD2 might be the D (5 bases). The CDR3 runs to 14 residues. CDR1 and CDR2 from the germline V gene are SGDLS and YYNGEE. With 0 bases removed from V and 5 bases from J, the gap between germline ends came to 12 bases. The CDR3 here is CASSVELGMDEQYF. As DNA, the CDR3 is TGTGCCAGCAGCGTAGAACTAGGAATGGACGAGCAGTACTTC.

The chain joins TRBV15 to TRBJ2-1, with 11 bases matching TRBD1. CDR3 length: 15 amino acids. Losses at the gene ends were 5 bases for V and 7 bases for J; bases not matched to a gene: 7. Per the germline V gene, CDR1 is LNHNV and CDR2 is YYDKDF (reference sequence). CDR3: CATSSGTGGGNEQFF. The CDR3 DNA follows: TGTGCCACCAGCTCCGGGACAGGGGGGGGGAATGAGCAGTTCTTC.

This clone was picked up one time. The genes are TRBV7-2 and TRBJ2-1, with D possibly matching TRBD2 (6 bases). This CDR3 contains 13 residues. Germline lookup yields CDR1 SGHTA and CDR2 FQGNSA. The ends were cut back, 5 bases at V and 6 bases at J, with 11 bases in the middle. As DNA, the CDR3 is TGTGCCAGCAGCCGCGTGGGGGGCAATGAGCAGTTCTTC. Protein sequence: CASSRVGGNEQFF.

The gene calls are TRBV6-5 and TRBJ2-7, with a possible D match to TRBD1 (6 bases). V dropped 5 bases and J dropped 1 base, with 9 bases sitting between them. Germline assignment: CDR1 MNHEY and CDR2 SVGAGI. This CDR3 is built from 13 residues. CDR3 loop: CASSRQESYEQYF. In DNA form, the CDR3 reads TGTGCCAGCAGTCGACAGGAATCCTACGAGCAGTACTTC.

The genes are TRBV7-3 and TRBJ1-6; 8 bases map to TRBD1. From germline, CDR1 is SGHTA and CDR2 FQGTGA. The CDR3 totals 15 residues. Trimming removed 6 bases from V and 10 bases from J; junction bases left unmatched: 11. The CDR3 DNA sequence: TGTGCCAGCAGACAGAGACAGGGGAAAGCCTCACCCCTCCACTTT. It codes for CASRQRQGKASPLHF.

This chain links TRBV6-5 with TRBJ2-1; the match to TRBD2 covers 7 bases. The germline gives CDR1 MNHEY, CDR2 SVGAGI. The CDR3 extends over 11 amino acids. J was trimmed by 15 bases and V by 7 bases; bases with no gene match: 9. The CDR3: CASKSASGRFF. Written as DNA, the CDR3 is TGTGCCAGCAAGTCTGCTAGCGGCCGGTTCTTC.

This clone has only one observation. The V call is TRBV5-1, the J call TRBJ2-5; 9 nucleotides line up with TRBD2. The CDR3 covers 15 residues. Germline V gene lookup returns CDR1 SGHRS and CDR2 YFSETQ. With 3 bases clipped from V and 4 bases from J, the junction kept 7 bases outside the gene matches. The CDR3 DNA reads as TGCGCCAGCAGCTCAGCGGGGGGCCCGAGAGAGACCCAGTACTTC. It specifies CASSSAGGPRETQYF.

This chain connects TRBV6-5 to TRBJ1-4; TRBD1 matches at 10 bases. This CDR3 comprises 16 residues. After removal of 4 bases from V and 11 bases from J, the junction contained 13 bases not matched to a gene. CDR1 is MNHEY, CDR2 SVGAGI, per germline. The CDR3 loop is CASSFPTGGKRKKLFF. The CDR3 region has the DNA TGTGCCAGCAGTTTCCCGACAGGGGGCAAGCGTAAGAAACTGTTTTTT.

The rearrangement joins TRBV19 to TRBJ1-2; no firm D call. Germline values: CDR1 LNHDA, CDR2 SQIVND (reference sequence). V was clipped by 5 bases and J by 0 bases, with 7 bases between them. The CDR3 has 13 residues. CDR3 loop: CASSFTANYGYTF. As DNA, the CDR3 is TGTGCCAGTAGTTTCACAGCTAACTATGGCTACACCTTC.

The CDR3 loop reads CAWSLGQIYGYTF. CDR3 coding DNA: TGTGCCTGGAGTTTAGGACAGATTTATGGCTACACCTTC. The gene calls are TRBV30 and TRBJ1-2, with TRBD1 as a possible D gene (6 bases). Germline V CDR1 and CDR2: GTSNPN, SVGIG (reference sequence). The CDR3 extends over 13 amino acids. V lost 2 bases and J 5 bases, leaving 12 bases between the germline ends.

The genes are TRBV19 and TRBJ2-2; 12 nucleotides match TRBD2. The CDR3 consists of 17 residues. Per the germline V gene, CDR1 is LNHDA and CDR2 is SQIVND (reference sequence). Trimming removed 5 bases from V and 3 bases from J; junction bases left unmatched: 7. The CDR3 loop reads CASSDPSGREYTGELFF. The CDR3 DNA sequence: TGTGCCAGTAGTGACCCTAGCGGGAGGGAGTACACCGGGGAGCTGTTTTTT.

This clone was counted once. V and J are TRBV11-2 and TRBJ1-1; unclear D gene. This CDR3 spans 13 amino acids. V was clipped by 0 bases and J by 2 bases, with 4 bases between them. CDR1 is SGHAT, CDR2 FQNNGV, per germline. In DNA form, the CDR3 reads TGTGCCAGCAGCTTAGATCAAAACACTGAAGCTTTCTTT. As protein: CASSLDQNTEAFF.

This clone has more than one count but fewer than ten. The chain couples TRBV9 to TRBJ2-5; 14 bases are shared with TRBD2. CDR3 length equals 16 residues. V was clipped by 3 bases and J by 3 bases; unmatched bases: 4. The V gene's germline CDR1 is SGDLS and CDR2 YYNGEE. The CDR3 region is CASSAGTSGRKETQYF. The CDR3 DNA follows: TGTGCCAGCAGCGCAGGGACTAGCGGGAGAAAAGAGACCCAGTACTTC.

V usage is TRBV10-3 and J usage is TRBJ2-5; the match to TRBD2 covers 7 bases. This CDR3 contains 15 residues. The germline gives CDR1 ENHRY, CDR2 SYGVKD. Unmatched junction bases numbered 11, after V lost 5 bases and J lost 5 bases. CDR3 region: CAISRASGAGETQYF. In nucleotides, the CDR3 is TGTGCCATCAGTCGGGCGAGCGGGGCAGGGGAGACCCAGTACTTC.

CDR3 loop: CASSGRQGGSYEQYF. In DNA, the CDR3 is TGTGCCAGCAGTGGAAGACAGGGGGGATCCTACGAGCAGTACTTC. This chain connects TRBV6-6 to TRBJ2-7; 9 bases are a match to TRBD1. V shed 5 bases, J shed 1 base, and the junction held 6 bases outside the gene matches. CDR1 is MNHNY, CDR2 SVGAGI, per germline (reference sequence). This CDR3 spans 15 amino acids.

The CDR3 reads CASSWTGVQPQHF. The DNA for the CDR3 is TGTGCCAGCAGTTGGACAGGGGTGCAGCCCCAGCATTTT. The rearrangement uses TRBV2 and TRBJ1-5; TRBD1 agrees at 9 bases. The germline V gene has CDR1 SNHLY and CDR2 FYNNEI. The V segment lost 5 bases and the J segment 7 bases; nucleotides outside the gene matches: 3. The CDR3 consists of 13 residues.

In this sample, this clone turned up a few times. The chain is built from TRBV29-1 and TRBJ2-1; 11 nucleotides line up with TRBD2. The CDR3 is 15 amino acids. V gave up 7 bases and J gave up 4 bases; unmatched junction bases: 9. CDR1 is SQVTM, CDR2 ANQGSEA, per germline. CDR3 protein: CSAISGGAIYNEQFF. The CDR3, as DNA: TGCAGCGCTATTAGCGGGGGGGCCATTTACAATGAGCAGTTCTTC.

The chain is built from TRBV30 and TRBJ2-7; no reliable D call. Trimming cost V 2 bases and J 0 bases, with 20 bases left between them. From germline, CDR1 is GTSNPN and CDR2 SVGIG (reference sequence). The CDR3 extends over 17 amino acids. The CDR3 sequence is CAWSPTQVSPSSYEQYF. The CDR3 DNA is TGTGCCTGGAGTCCCACCCAAGTCTCGCCGAGCTCCTACGAGCAGTACTTC. The full variable domain, completed using reference TRBV30 and TRBJ2-7, is SQTIHQWPATLVQPVGSPLSLECTVEGTSNPNLYWYRQAAGRGLQLLFYSVGIGQISSEVPQNLSASRPQDRQFILSSKKLLLSDSGFYLCAWSPTQVSPSSYEQYFGPGTRLTVT.

The chain recombines TRBV5-1 with TRBJ2-7; D might be TRBD2 (5 bases). The V gene lost 1 base and the J gene lost 6 bases, with 11 bases spanning the gap. The CDR3 extends over 13 amino acids. The V gene's germline CDR1 is SGHRS and CDR2 YFSETQ. In DNA, the CDR3 is TGCGCCAGCAGCTTGCCCGGGAAACTCGAGCAGTACTTC. This sequence encodes CASSLPGKLEQYF.

The DNA for the CDR3 is TGCAGCGTCATACAGGGGGGCCAAGAGACCCAGTACTTC. This translates into CSVIQGGQETQYF. The chain recombines TRBV29-1 with TRBJ2-5; TRBD1 agrees at 8 bases. CDR1 SQVTM and CDR2 ANQGSEA come from the germline V gene. V shed 6 bases and J 1 base; nucleotides not matched to a gene: 4. The CDR3 extends over 13 amino acids.

The CDR3 sequence is CASSYSLAGSEQFF. For the CDR3, the DNA is TGTGCCAGCAGTTACTCCCTAGCGGGGAGTGAGCAGTTCTTC. This chain connects TRBV6-5 to TRBJ2-1, with TRBD2 identical over 9 bases. Germline CDR1 is MNHEY and CDR2 is SVGAGI. The CDR3 is 14 amino acids. The J segment lost 9 bases and the V segment lost 0 bases, leaving 3 bases of the junction unmatched.

This clone was seen only once. This rearrangement joins TRBV2 to TRBJ1-1; D not resolved. V shed 6 bases and J shed 1 base, with 12 bases lying between them. The CDR3 contains 14 residues. CDR1 is SNHLY, CDR2 FYNNEI, per germline. The CDR3 DNA is TGTGCCAGCAGCAGAAGACCGGGGAACACTGAAGCTTTCTTT. It codes for CASSRRPGNTEAFF.

The chain employs TRBV7-2 and TRBJ2-5; the match to TRBD1 covers 7 bases. In germline, CDR1 is SGHTA, CDR2 FQGNSA. This CDR3 contains 13 residues. J lost 7 bases, V lost 5 bases, and 7 bases had no gene match. The CDR3 nucleotides are TGTGCCAGCAGCCAAGGGGACAGTAGGACCCAGTACTTC. This codes for CASSQGDSRTQYF.